The entry below describes one TCR beta chain. Its specificity is not known. CDR1 and CDR2 (germline): LGHDT, YNNKEL (reference sequence). CDR3 length equals 18 residues. V shed 1 base and J 0 bases; nucleotides not matched to a gene: 12. One entry per CDR3 protein, called by TCRdb with MiXCR from the reads. The repertoire has about 770,000 distinct CDR3 sequences, 25% to 30% of them found once; the top ten carry around 12%. This entry is derived from a study of T cell repertoires in cytomegalovirus infection. This chain connects TRBV3-1 to TRBJ2-7; 7 bases fit TRBD1. The sample in question was cultured CD8+ T cells from PBMCs, obtained from culture after CMV antigen stimulation. The TCR was taken from a human donor in good health (CMV status not recorded). Some clones in this sample may be carry-over from other donors' samples. CDR3: CASSQGPRQGYLSYEQYF. The DNA for the CDR3 is TGTGCCAGCAGCCAAGGACCTCGACAGGGCTACCTCTCCTACGAGCAGTACTTC.